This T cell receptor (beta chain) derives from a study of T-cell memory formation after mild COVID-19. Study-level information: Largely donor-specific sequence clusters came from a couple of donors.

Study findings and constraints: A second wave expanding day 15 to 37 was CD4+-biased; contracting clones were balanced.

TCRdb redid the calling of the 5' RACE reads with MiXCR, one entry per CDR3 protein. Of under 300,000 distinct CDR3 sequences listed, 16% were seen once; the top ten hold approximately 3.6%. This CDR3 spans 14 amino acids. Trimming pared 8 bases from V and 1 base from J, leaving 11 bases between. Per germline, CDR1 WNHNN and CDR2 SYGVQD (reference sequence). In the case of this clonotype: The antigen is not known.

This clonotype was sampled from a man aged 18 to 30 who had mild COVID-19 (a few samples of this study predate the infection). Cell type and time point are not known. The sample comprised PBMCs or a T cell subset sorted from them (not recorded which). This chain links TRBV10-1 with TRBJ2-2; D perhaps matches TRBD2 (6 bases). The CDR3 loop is CASAGTGNTGELFF. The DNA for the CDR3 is TGCGCCAGCGCCGGGACTGGGAACACCGGGGAGCTGTTTTTT.